This note documents a single TCR beta chain sequence. The antigen remains undetermined. The PCR employed 60 Vbeta primers together with 13 Jbeta primers. Data came from immunoSEQ multiplex PCR; TCRdb stores just in-frame clones and leaves some out. The sample consists of about 140,000 clones, roughly 79% of them appearing once. This record comes from a study of cytomegalovirus exposure and HLA in healthy donors. Study observations and caveats: In terms of immune exposure information, only CMV serostatus was available.

V shed 5 bases, J shed 2 bases, and the junction held 7 bases outside the gene matches. This CDR3 has 15 amino acids. The germline V gene has CDR1 SGHTA and CDR2 FQGNSA. The genes are TRBV7-2 and TRBJ2-7; TRBD2 matches 9 bases. The sample consisted of PBMCs. This TCR derives from a woman between 40 and 50 years old in good health and CMV-seronegative. The CDR3 DNA sequence: TGTGCCAGCAGCCACACGACTAGCGGTCCCTACGAGCAGTACTTC. Its protein is CASSHTTSGPYEQYF.